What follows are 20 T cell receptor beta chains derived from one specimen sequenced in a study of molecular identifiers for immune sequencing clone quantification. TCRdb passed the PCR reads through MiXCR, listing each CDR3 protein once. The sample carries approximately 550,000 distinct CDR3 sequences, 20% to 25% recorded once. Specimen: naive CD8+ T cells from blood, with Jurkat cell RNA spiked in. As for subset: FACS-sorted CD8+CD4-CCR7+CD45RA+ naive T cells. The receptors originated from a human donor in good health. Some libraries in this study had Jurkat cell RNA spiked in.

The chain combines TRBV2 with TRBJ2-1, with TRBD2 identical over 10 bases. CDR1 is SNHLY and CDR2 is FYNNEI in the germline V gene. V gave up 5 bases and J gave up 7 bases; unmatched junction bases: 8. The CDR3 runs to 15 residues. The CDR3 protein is CASSYLAGGGNEQFF. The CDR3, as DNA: TGTGCCAGCAGTTATTTAGCGGGAGGAGGGAATGAGCAGTTCTTC. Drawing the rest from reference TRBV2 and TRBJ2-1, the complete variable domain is EPEVTQTPSHQVTQMGQEVILRCVPISNHLYFYWYRQILGQKVEFLVSFYNNEISEKSEIFDDQFSVERPDGSNFTLKIRSTKLEDSAMYFCASSYLAGGGNEQFFGPGTRLTVL.

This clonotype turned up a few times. The CDR3 is CSARVPFPGGNYGYTF. CDR3 in DNA: TGCAGTGCTAGAGTCCCATTCCCGGGGGGCAACTATGGCTACACCTTC. The V gene is TRBV20-1, the J gene TRBJ1-2, with TRBD1 as a possible D gene (6 bases). Trimming removed 1 base at V and 2 bases at J, with 17 bases between. CDR3 length: 16 amino acids. Germline-derived CDR1 and CDR2 are DFQATT and SNEGSKA (reference sequence).

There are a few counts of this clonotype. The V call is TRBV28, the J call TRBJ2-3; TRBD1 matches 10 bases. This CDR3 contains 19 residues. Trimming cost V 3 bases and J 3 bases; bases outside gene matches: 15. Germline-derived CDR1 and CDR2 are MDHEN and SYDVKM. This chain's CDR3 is CASSFKTGGALEATDTQYF. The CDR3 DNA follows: TGTGCCAGCAGTTTTAAGACAGGGGGCGCGTTGGAGGCAACAGATACGCAGTATTTT.

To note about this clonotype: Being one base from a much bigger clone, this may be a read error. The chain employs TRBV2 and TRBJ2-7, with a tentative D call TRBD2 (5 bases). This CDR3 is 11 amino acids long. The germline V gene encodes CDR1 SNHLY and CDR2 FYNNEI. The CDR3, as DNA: TGTGCCCAACAAGCCCTAGCAGAGCAGTGCTTC. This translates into CAQQALAEQCF.

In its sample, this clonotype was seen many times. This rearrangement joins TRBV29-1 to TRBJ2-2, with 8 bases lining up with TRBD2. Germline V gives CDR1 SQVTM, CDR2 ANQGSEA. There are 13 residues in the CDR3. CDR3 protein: CTTRGGEAGELFF. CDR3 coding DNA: TGCACCACCCGGGGGGGCGAGGCCGGGGAGCTGTTTTTT.

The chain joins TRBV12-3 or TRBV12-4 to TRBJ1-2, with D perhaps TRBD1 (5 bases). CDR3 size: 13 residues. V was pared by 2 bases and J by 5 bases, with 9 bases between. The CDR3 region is CASSLSGPYGYTF. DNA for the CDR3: TGTGCCAGCAGTTTATCGGGGCCGTATGGCTACACCTTC.

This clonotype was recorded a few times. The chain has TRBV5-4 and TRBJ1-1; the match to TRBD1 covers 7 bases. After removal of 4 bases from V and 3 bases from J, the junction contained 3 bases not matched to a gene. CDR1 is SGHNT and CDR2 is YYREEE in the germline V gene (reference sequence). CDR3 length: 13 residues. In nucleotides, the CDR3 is TGTGCCAGCAGCCGGGGGACAGACACTGAAGCTTTCTTT. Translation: CASSRGTDTEAFF.

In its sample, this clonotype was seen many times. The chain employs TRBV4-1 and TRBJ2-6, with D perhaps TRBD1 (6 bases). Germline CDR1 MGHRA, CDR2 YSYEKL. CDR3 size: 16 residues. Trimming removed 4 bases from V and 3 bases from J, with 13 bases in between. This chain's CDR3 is CASSPTGYGGANVLTF. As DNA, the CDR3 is TGCGCCAGCAGCCCTACAGGGTACGGTGGGGCCAACGTCCTGACTTTC.

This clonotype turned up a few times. The chain's CDR3 is CASSFFHNEQFF. In nucleotides, the CDR3 is TGTGCCAGCAGCTTCTTCCACAATGAGCAGTTCTTC. The rearrangement joins TRBV5-6 to TRBJ2-1; D is undetermined. The germline CDR1 and CDR2 sequences are SGHDT and YYEEEE. The V gene lost 2 bases and the J gene lost 5 bases, with 5 bases spanning the gap. The CDR3 is 12 amino acids. Together with reference TRBV5-6 and TRBJ2-1, the CDR3 gives the full variable domain: DAGVTQSPTHLIKTRGQQVTLRCSPKSGHDTVSWYQQALGQGPQFIFQYYEEEERQRGNFPDRFSGHQFPNYSSELNVNALLLGDSALYLCASSFFHNEQFFGPGTRLTVL.

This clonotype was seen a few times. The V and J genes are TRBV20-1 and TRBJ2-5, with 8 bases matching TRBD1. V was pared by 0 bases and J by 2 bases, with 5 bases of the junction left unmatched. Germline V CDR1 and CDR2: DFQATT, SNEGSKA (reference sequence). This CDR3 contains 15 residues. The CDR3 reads CSARDWGQAQETQYF. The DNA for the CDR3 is TGCAGTGCTAGAGATTGGGGACAGGCACAAGAGACCCAGTACTTC.

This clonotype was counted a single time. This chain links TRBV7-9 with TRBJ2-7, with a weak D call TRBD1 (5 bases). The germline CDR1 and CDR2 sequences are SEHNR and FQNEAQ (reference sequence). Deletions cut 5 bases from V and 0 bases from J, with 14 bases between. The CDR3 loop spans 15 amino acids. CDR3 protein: CASSPKTAVSYEQYF. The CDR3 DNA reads TGTGCCAGCAGCCCGAAGACAGCTGTCTCCTACGAGCAGTACTTC. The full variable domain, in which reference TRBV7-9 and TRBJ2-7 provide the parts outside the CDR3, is DTGVSQNPRHKITKRGQNVTFRCDPISEHNRLYWYRQTLGQGPEFLTYFQNEAQLEKSRLLSDRFSAERPKGSFSTLEIQRTEQGDSAMYLCASSPKTAVSYEQYFGPGTRLTVT.

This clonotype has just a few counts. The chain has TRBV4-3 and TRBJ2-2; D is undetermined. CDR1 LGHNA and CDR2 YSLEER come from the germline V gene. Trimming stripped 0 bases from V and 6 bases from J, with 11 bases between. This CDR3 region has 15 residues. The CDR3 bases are TGCGCCAGCAGCCAAGAGAGAAGTTCCCCCGGGGAGCTGTTTTTT. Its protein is CASSQERSSPGELFF.

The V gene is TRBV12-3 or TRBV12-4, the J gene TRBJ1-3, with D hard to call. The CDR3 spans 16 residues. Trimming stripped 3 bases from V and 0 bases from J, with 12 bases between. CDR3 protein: CASSFAQPSSGNTIYF. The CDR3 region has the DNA TGTGCCAGCAGTTTCGCACAGCCGAGCTCTGGAAACACCATATATTTT.

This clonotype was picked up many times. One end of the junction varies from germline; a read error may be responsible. The CDR3 protein is CASSLVAGAYEQYF. The CDR3 DNA follows: TGTGCCAGCAGCTTGGTAGCAGGGGCTTACGAGCAGTACTTC. The chain recombines TRBV5-1 with TRBJ2-7; a weak D match, TRBD1 (6 bases). Germline V gene lookup returns CDR1 SGHRS and CDR2 YFSETQ. The CDR3 spans 14 residues.

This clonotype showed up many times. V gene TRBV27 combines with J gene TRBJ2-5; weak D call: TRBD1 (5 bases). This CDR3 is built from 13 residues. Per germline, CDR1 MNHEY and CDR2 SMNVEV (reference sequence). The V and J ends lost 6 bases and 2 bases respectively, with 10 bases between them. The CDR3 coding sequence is TGTGCCAGCAGGCAGACAGAACAAGAGACCCAGTACTTC. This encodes CASRQTEQETQYF.

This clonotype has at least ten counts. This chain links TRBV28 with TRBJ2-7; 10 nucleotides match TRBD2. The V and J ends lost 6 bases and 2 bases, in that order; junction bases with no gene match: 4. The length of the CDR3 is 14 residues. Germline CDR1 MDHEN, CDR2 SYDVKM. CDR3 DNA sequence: TGTGCCAGCAGATGGACTAGCGGCGCCTACGAGCAGTACTTC. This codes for CASRWTSGAYEQYF.

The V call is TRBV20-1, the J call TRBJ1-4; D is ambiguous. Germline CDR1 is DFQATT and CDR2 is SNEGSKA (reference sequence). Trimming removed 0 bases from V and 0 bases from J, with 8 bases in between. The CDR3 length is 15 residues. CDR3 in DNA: TGCAGTGCTAGAGATCCCGGGACAACTAATGAAAAACTGTTTTTT. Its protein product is CSARDPGTTNEKLFF.

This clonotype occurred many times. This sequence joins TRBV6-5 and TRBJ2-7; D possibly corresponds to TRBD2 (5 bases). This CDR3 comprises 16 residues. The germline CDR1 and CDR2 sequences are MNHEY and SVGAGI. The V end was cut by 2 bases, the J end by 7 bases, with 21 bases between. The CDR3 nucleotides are TGTGCCAGCAGTTACACTGATCAAAGGACTCGGGGAGAGCAGTACTTC. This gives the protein CASSYTDQRTRGEQYF.

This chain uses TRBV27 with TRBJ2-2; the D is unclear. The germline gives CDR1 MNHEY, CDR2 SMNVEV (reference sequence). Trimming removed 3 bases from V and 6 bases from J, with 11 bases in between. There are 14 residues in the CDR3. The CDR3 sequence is CASSFIPTAGELFF. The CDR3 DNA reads TGTGCCAGCAGTTTCATTCCGACGGCCGGGGAGCTGTTTTTT.

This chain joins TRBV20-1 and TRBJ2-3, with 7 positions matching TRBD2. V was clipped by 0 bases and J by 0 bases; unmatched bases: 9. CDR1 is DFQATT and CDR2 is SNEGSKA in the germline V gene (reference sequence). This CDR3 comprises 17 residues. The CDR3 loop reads CSARDPRGSVSTDTQYF. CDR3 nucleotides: TGCAGTGCTAGAGATCCCCGCGGGAGCGTGAGCACAGATACGCAGTATTTT.